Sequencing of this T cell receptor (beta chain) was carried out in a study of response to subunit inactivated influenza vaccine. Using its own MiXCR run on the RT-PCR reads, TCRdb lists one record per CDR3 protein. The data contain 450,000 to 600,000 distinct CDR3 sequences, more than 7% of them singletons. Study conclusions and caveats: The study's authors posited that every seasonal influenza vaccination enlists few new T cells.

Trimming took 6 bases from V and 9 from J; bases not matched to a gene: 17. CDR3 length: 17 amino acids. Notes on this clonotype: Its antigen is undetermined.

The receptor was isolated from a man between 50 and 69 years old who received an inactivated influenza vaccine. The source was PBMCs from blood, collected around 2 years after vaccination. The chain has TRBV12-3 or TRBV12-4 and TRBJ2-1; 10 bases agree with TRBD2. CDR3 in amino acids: CASSPLFVSGGASEQFF. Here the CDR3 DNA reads TGTGCCAGCAGCCCCCTTTTTGTGAGCGGGGGGGCCTCTGAGCAGTTCTTC.